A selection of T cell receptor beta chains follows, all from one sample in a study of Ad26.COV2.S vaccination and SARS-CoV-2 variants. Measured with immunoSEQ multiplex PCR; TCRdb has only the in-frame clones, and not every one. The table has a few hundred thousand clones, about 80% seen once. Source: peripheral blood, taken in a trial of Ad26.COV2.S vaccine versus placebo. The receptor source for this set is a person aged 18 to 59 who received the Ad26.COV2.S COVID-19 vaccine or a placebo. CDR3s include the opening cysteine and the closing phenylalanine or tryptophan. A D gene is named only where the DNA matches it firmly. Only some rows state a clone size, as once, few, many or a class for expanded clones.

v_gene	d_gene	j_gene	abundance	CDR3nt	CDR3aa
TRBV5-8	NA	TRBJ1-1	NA	TGTGCCAGCAGCTTGGCAGGGTATTACACTGAAGCTTTCTTT	CASSLAGYYTEAFF
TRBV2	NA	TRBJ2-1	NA	TGTGCCAGCACCCAAAGAGGGTTCGGAGGGGATGAGCAGTTCTTC	CASTQRGFGGDEQFF
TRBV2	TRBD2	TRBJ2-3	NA	TGTGCCAGCAGTCCCAGCGGGGGGGCCTCGGCAGAGAACACAGATACGCAGTATTTT	CASSPSGGASAENTDTQYF
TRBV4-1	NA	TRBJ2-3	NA	TGCGCCAGCAGCCAAGGGTGGGGGGGCACAGATACGCAGTATTTT	CASSQGWGGTDTQYF
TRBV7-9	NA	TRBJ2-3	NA	TGTGCCAGCAGCTCGGTAGGAGGTGCGGGGTCCAATACGCAGTATTTT	CASSSVGGAGSNTQYF
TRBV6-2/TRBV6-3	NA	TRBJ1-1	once	TGTGCCAGCAGCGGACAATGGGGGGTGACTGAAGCTTTCTTT	CASSGQWGVTEAFF
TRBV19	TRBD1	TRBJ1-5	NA	TGTGCCAGTAGTATCACCAGGACAGGTCCCGTTCAGCCCCAGCATTTT	CASSITRTGPVQPQHF
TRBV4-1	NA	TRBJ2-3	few	TGCGCCAGCAGCCGGGACTTCACAGATACGCAGTATTTT	CASSRDFTDTQYF
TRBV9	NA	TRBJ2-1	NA	TGTGCCAGCAGCGTAGGGGGCGATGAGCAGTTCTTC	CASSVGGDEQFF
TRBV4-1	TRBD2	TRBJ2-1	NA	TGCGCCAGCAGCCAACGGGGACTAGCGGGACCGAATGAGCAGTTCTTC	CASSQRGLAGPNEQFF
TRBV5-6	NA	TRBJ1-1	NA	TGTGCCAGCAGCCTCGGCTGGGGGCGAGAAACTGAAGCTTTCTTT	CASSLGWGRETEAFF
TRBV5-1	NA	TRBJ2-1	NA	TGCGCCAGCAAGGCGACCCCGAGCTCCTACAATGAGCAGTTCTTC	CASKATPSSYNEQFF
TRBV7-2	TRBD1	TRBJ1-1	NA	TGTGCCAGCAGCTTTGGTCAGGGGGGGGACACTGAAGCTTTCTTT	CASSFGQGGDTEAFF
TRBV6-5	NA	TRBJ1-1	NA	TGTGCCAGCAGTTACGGAGCAGGGAGGTCCACTGAAGCTTTCTTT	CASSYGAGRSTEAFF
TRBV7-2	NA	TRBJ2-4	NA	TGTGCCAGCAGCTTAGGGGGGCCGAGCAAAAACATTCAGTACTTC	CASSLGGPSKNIQYF
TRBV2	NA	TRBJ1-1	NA	TGTGCCAGCGGCGCCTACCTGGGGGGGACTGAAGCTTTCTTT	CASGAYLGGTEAFF
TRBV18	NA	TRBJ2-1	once	TGTGCCAGCTCAGGTGGATCACTATACAATGAGCAGTTCTTC	CASSGGSLYNEQFF
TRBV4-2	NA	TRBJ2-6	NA	TGTGCCAGCAACAAGGGACGGGGGCAGGGGGCCAACGTCCTGACTTTC	CASNKGRGQGANVLTF
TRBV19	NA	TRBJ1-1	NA	TGTGCCAGTAGTTCCCCGCAGGGTCGGACTGAAGCTTTCTTT	CASSSPQGRTEAFF
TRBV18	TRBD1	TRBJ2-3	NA	TGTGCCAGCTCACCTTTCTCGGACAGGGGGCAAGATACGCAGTATTTT	CASSPFSDRGQDTQYF
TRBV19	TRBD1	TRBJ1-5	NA	TGTGCCAGTAGTCGAACAGGGGTTAGCAATCAGCCCCAGCATTTT	CASSRTGVSNQPQHF
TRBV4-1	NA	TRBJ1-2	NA	TGCGCCAGCAGCCAAGACGGAGCAGGAGGAGGCTATGGCTACACCTTC	CASSQDGAGGGYGYTF
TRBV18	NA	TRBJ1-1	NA	TGTGCCAGCTCACCCAAAGGGGCCCTGAACACTGAAGCTTTCTTT	CASSPKGALNTEAFF
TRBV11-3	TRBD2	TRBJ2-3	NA	TGTGCCAGCAGCACCTTCGAGTGGCGGGAGGGAGTAGTAGATACGCAGTATTTT	CASSTFEWREGVVDTQYF
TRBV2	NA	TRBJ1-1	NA	TGTGCCAGCACGGGGGGAGGTAACACTGAAGCTTTCTTT	CASTGGGNTEAFF
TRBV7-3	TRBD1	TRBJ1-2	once	TGTGCCAGCAGCTTGGGACAGGGTTACGGCTACACCTTC	CASSLGQGYGYTF
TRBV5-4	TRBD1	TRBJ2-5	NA	TGTGCCAGCAGCTTGGAGGGGAGACAGGGCTCCGAGACCCAGTACTTC	CASSLEGRQGSETQYF
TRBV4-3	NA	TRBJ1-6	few	TGCGCCAGCAGCCAGGACAGCTCTTCACCCCTCCACTTT	CASSQDSSSPLHF
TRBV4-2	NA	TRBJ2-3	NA	TGTGCCAGCAGCCAAGGTCACGAACCTAGCACAGATACGCAGTATTTT	CASSQGHEPSTDTQYF
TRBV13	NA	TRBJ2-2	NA	TGTGCCAGCAGCTTAAATCTCGGGGAGCTGTTTTTT	CASSLNLGELFF
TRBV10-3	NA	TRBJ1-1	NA	TGTGCCATCAGTGCTGAGGTGAACACTGAAGCTTTCTTT	CAISAEVNTEAFF
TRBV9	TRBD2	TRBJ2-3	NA	TGTGCCAGCAGGCCCCGAGATGCGGGAGGGACAGATACGCAGTATTTT	CASRPRDAGGTDTQYF
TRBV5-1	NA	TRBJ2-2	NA	TGCGCCAGCAGCGCCTCGGGGGAGTACGCCGGGGAGCTGTTTTTT	CASSASGEYAGELFF
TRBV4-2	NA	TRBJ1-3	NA	TGTGCCAGCAGCCACGCCGGGAAGCGAGGGGGAAACACCATATATTTT	CASSHAGKRGGNTIYF
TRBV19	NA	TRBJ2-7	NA	TGTGCCAGTAGCCCGTCGGGGCCCTACGAGCAGTACTTC	CASSPSGPYEQYF
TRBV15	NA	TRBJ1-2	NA	TGTGCCACTGAAGACACGGGGGGAAGCTATGGCTACACCTTC	CATEDTGGSYGYTF
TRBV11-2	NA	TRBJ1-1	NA	TGTGCCAGCAGGCTTTTCACTGAAGCTTTCTTT	CASRLFTEAFF
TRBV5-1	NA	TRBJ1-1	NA	TGCGCCAGCAGCTTGGCGGGACAAGGGGACGCTGAAGCTTTCTTT	CASSLAGQGDAEAFF
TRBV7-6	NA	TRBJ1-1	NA	TGTGCCAGCAGCGATAAGCAGGGGTCCATGAACACTGAAGCTTTCTTT	CASSDKQGSMNTEAFF
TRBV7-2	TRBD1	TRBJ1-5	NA	TGTGCCAGCAGCTTAGGCGGGACAGGAGATGAGCCCCAGCATTTT	CASSLGGTGDEPQHF
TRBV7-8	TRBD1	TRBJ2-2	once	TGTGCCAGCAGCTTTTCACAGGGGGCTAAAGAAAACACCGGGGAGCTGTTTTTT	CASSFSQGAKENTGELFF
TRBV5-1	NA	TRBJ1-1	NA	TGCGCCAGCAGCTCGAGCCAGCCGAACACTGAAGCTTTCTTT	CASSSSQPNTEAFF
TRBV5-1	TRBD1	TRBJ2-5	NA	TGCGCCAGCAGCTTGGGCCGACGGACAGGCAGTGAAGAGACCCAGTACTTC	CASSLGRRTGSEETQYF
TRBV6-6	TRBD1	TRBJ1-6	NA	TGTGCCAGCAGCCCCGACAGGGCACCAAGTTCACCCCTCCACTTT	CASSPDRAPSSPLHF
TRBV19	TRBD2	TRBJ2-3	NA	TGTGCCAGTAAGGCTAGCGGGGGGACAGATACGCAGTATTTT	CASKASGGTDTQYF
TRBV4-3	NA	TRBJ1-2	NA	TGCGCCAGCAGCCCCAGCAGAGGGGACGGCTACACCTTC	CASSPSRGDGYTF